This T cell receptor beta chain was recovered during a study of identical twins. General study findings and limits: Invariant populations such as MAIT and iNKT cells could partly muddle zero-insertion analyses. Model-predicted out-of-frame TCR alpha sharing fell below observed values in monozygotic twins.

This clonotype was seen more than once but under ten times. Its target is not known. The CDR3 runs to 15 residues. CDR1 and CDR2 from the germline V gene are SNHLY and FYNNEI. With 10 bases removed from V and 1 base from J, the gap between germline ends came to 19 bases. TCRdb processed the 5' RACE reads anew with MiXCR; each CDR3 protein has one entry. This table has 450,000 or so distinct CDR3 sequences, less than 25% appearing once. The sample was also linked to a second study, of T cells expressing NK-cell markers. That publication notes: In several experiments, an anti-gamma-delta TCR antibody restricted sorting to alpha-beta TCR T cells.

The TCR sequence derives from a woman aged 18-29 years in good health. The sample consisted of CD4+ T cells sorted from blood. The chain uses TRBV2 and TRBJ1-1; a weak D match, TRBD1 (6 bases). DNA of the CDR3: TGTGCCACCGGGGGTGCAGGGGCATCGAACACTGAAGCTTTCTTT. It encodes CATGGAGASNTEAFF.